This T cell receptor (beta chain) stems from a study of blood T cell repertoires in COVID-19. Turning to the study itself: Samples came from the United States, Italy and Spain, spanning acute and convalescent COVID-19. Sources were T cells, B-cell-depleted T cells, or PBMCs; the material itself was cDNA or gDNA.

Germline loops: CDR1 MDHEN, CDR2 SYDVKM. Trimming left V 10 bases short and J 5 bases short, with 20 bases between. The CDR3 has 14 amino acids. This clone was seen once. Patients in Seattle were enrolled during active infection, then followed longitudinally. Authors' methods: Estimates of nucleated cell counts were drawn from the amplification of reference gene primers. The table came from immunoSEQ multiplex PCR; TCRdb's copy has only in-frame clones and leaves some out. That table is the source of V, J and clone size, and D and trimming were worked out from the DNA. The sample yields about 210,000 clones, about 84% seen once.

The source is a woman older than 75 with COVID-19, enrolled during active disease. The genes are TRBV28 and TRBJ1-1; a weak D match, TRBD1 (5 bases). The sequenced material came from peripheral blood. The CDR3 spells CATWLTNGGTEAFF. CDR3 DNA: TGTGCCACCTGGCTTACAAATGGGGGGACTGAAGCTTTCTTT.